These 32 T cell receptor beta chains originate from one sample sequenced in a study of CD8 T cells in ankylosing spondylitis. MiXCR was run by TCRdb on the 5' RACE reads, yielding one entry per CDR3 protein. Altogether about 270,000 distinct CDR3 sequences are present, roughly 32% being singletons, with the ten largest covering approximately 4.4%. Source material: blood, either unsorted or a sorted T cell fraction (not recorded which). These receptors originate from a male donor with ankylosing spondylitis or in good health (not recorded which).

The rearrangement joins TRBV18 to TRBJ2-2, with D perhaps matching TRBD1 or TRBD2 (5 bases each). The germline gives CDR1 KGHSH, CDR2 LQKENI. The CDR3 is made up of 17 amino acids. V lost 2 bases and J lost 3, with 16 bases in between. The CDR3 DNA reads TGTGCCAGCTCACCAAACTGGGACCGGACCGACACCGGGGAGCTGTTTTTT. Its protein product is CASSPNWDRTDTGELFF.

This chain links TRBV6-1 with TRBJ2-1; 7 nucleotides match TRBD1. J was trimmed by 5 bases and V by 7 bases; bases with no gene match: 2. This CDR3 spans 12 amino acids. Germline V gives CDR1 MNHNS, CDR2 SASEGT. The CDR3 coding sequence is TGTGCCAGCACCACAGGGGACAATGAGCAGTTCTTC. Protein: CASTTGDNEQFF.

The table lists this clonotype with a few counts. The chain combines TRBV12-3 or TRBV12-4 with TRBJ2-3, with 12 bases matching TRBD2. With 6 bases clipped from V and 1 base from J, the junction kept 8 bases outside the gene matches. The CDR3 has 17 residues. For the CDR3, the DNA is TGTGCCAGCAGAGGACTAGCGGGGCGCAAGGGCACAGATACGCAGTATTTT. Protein product: CASRGLAGRKGTDTQYF.

V gene TRBV7-9 combines with J gene TRBJ2-5; TRBD1 matches 8 bases. Germline CDR1 reads SEHNR; CDR2 reads FQNEAQ (reference sequence). Trimming removed 5 bases from V and 4 bases from J; junction bases left unmatched: 9. CDR3 length: 15 residues. CDR3 amino acids: CASSPRTGMVETQYF. In DNA, the CDR3 is TGTGCCAGCAGCCCCCGGACAGGGATGGTAGAGACCCAGTACTTC.

A few counts support this clonotype. The genes are TRBV29-1 and TRBJ2-5; perhaps D is TRBD1 or TRBD2 (5 bases each). Germline V gene data show CDR1 as SQVTM and CDR2 as ANQGSEA. Trimming removed 1 base at V and 4 bases at J, with 7 bases between. The CDR3 length is 12 residues. CDR3 nucleotide sequence: TGCAGCGTTGAAGGGGACCTAGAGACCCAGTACTTC. Its translation is CSVEGDLETQYF.

V usage is TRBV20-1 and J usage is TRBJ2-1; D is ambiguous. CDR1 and CDR2 (germline): DFQATT, SNEGSKA (reference sequence). CDR3 length: 13 residues. The ends were cut back, 1 base at V and 1 base at J, with 5 bases in the middle. The CDR3 loop is CSARGESYNEQFF. DNA for the CDR3: TGCAGTGCTAGAGGCGAGTCCTACAATGAGCAGTTCTTC.

The chain is built from TRBV12-3 or TRBV12-4 and TRBJ1-6, with TRBD1 identical over 7 bases. V dropped 6 bases and J dropped 14; count of bases not matched to a gene: 10. The CDR3 totals 13 residues. In DNA form, the CDR3 reads TGTGCCAGCAGACGTCCCGGGACAGCAGCCCTCCACTTT. This codes for CASRRPGTAALHF.

This clonotype was seen repeatedly, ten times or more. V and J are TRBV5-6 and TRBJ2-4; possible D gene TRBD1, 6 bases. From germline, CDR1 is SGHDT and CDR2 YYEEEE. V was clipped by 5 bases and J by 1 base, with 10 bases between them. This CDR3 spans 14 amino acids. The CDR3 region is CASSLGGAKNIQYF. CDR3 nucleotide sequence: TGTGCCAGCAGTTTAGGGGGTGCCAAAAACATTCAGTACTTC.

The CDR3 DNA reads TGCAGTGCTAGGGAGGGGGAGTGGACCCAGTACTTC. Translation: CSAREGEWTQYF. V gene TRBV20-1 combines with J gene TRBJ2-5, with D perhaps matching TRBD1 or TRBD2 (6 bases each). Germline V CDR1 and CDR2: DFQATT, SNEGSKA (reference sequence). V dropped 3 bases and J dropped 7 bases, with 12 bases sitting between them. CDR3 length: 12 amino acids.

The gene calls are TRBV12-3 or TRBV12-4 and TRBJ2-2; D gene unclear. Deletions cut 1 base from V and 4 bases from J, with 13 bases between. This CDR3 is built from 16 residues. The CDR3 here is CASSLELGRSTGELFF. In DNA form, the CDR3 reads TGTGCCAGCAGTTTAGAACTGGGCAGAAGCACCGGGGAGCTGTTTTTT.

V is TRBV5-1 and J is TRBJ1-1; 10 bases line up with TRBD1. Looked up from germline, CDR1 is SGHRS and CDR2 is YFSETQ. The CDR3 totals 16 residues. V was pared by 5 bases and J by 0 bases, with 7 bases of the junction left unmatched. As DNA, the CDR3 is TGCGCCAGCAGGGAAGAGGGACAGGGGATGAACACTGAAGCTTTCTTT. The encoded protein is CASREEGQGMNTEAFF.

J is TRBJ1-1 and V is TRBV5-5, with a tentative D call TRBD1 (5 bases). V was clipped by 4 bases and J by 6 bases, with 19 bases between them. The CDR3 covers 15 residues. From germline, CDR1 is SGHKS and CDR2 YYEKEE (reference sequence). This CDR3 reads CASSPMAVEQAEAFF. CDR3 sequence (DNA): TGTGCCAGCAGCCCGATGGCGGTTGAACAGGCTGAAGCTTTCTTT.

The chain has TRBV20-1 and TRBJ2-4, with 11 positions matching TRBD2. Germline CDR1 is DFQATT and CDR2 is SNEGSKA (reference sequence). After removal of 5 bases from V and 6 bases from J, the junction contained 6 bases not matched to a gene. This CDR3 is 14 amino acids long. DNA of the CDR3: TGCAGTGCTCTTAGCGGGGGGGAGGGAAACATTCAGTACTTC. It translates to CSALSGGEGNIQYF.

V usage is TRBV10-3 and J usage is TRBJ2-1; 10 bases align to TRBD1. J was trimmed by 5 bases and V by 6 bases; bases with no gene match: 7. The CDR3 contains 15 residues. Germline V gene sequence: CDR1 ENHRY, CDR2 SYGVKD. The CDR3: CAISPTGGLNNEQFF. Here the CDR3 DNA reads TGTGCCATCAGCCCGACAGGGGGCTTAAACAATGAGCAGTTCTTC.

The V and J genes are TRBV9 and TRBJ1-2; D perhaps matches TRBD1 (5 bases). V lost 0 bases to trimming and J lost 0 bases, with 6 bases between them. CDR3 size: 14 residues. The germline gives CDR1 SGDLS, CDR2 YYNGEE. CDR3 coding DNA: TGTGCCAGCAGCGTAGGACAGTCTAACTATGGCTACACCTTC. Amino acid sequence: CASSVGQSNYGYTF.

This clonotype was counted only a few times. The gene calls are TRBV5-1 and TRBJ2-6; D unclear. Deletions cut 4 bases from V and 1 base from J, with 9 bases between. CDR3 length: 15 amino acids. Germline V CDR1 and CDR2: SGHRS, YFSETQ. CDR3 loop: CASSTDGSGANVLTF. The DNA of the CDR3 is TGCGCCAGCAGCACAGACGGGTCTGGGGCCAACGTCCTGACTTTC. The whole variable domain, remainder taken from reference TRBV5-1 and TRBJ2-6, is KAGVTQTPRYLIKTRGQQVTLSCSPISGHRSVSWYQQTPGQGLQFLFEYFSETQRNKGNFPGRFSGRQFSNSRSEMNVSTLELGDSALYLCASSTDGSGANVLTFGAGSRLTVL.

Only a few counts were recorded for this clonotype. The rearrangement uses TRBV3-1 and TRBJ2-1, with 7 bases aligning to TRBD1. CDR3 length equals 16 residues. Losses at the gene ends were 1 base for V and 0 bases for J; bases not matched to a gene: 3. Germline CDR1 is LGHDT and CDR2 is YNNKEL (reference sequence). The CDR3 protein is CASSQVGGSSYNEQFF. Here the CDR3 DNA reads TGTGCCAGCAGCCAAGTAGGGGGCAGCTCCTACAATGAGCAGTTCTTC.

This sequence joins TRBV5-1 and TRBJ2-7; D perhaps matches TRBD2 (6 bases). V was clipped by 4 bases and J by 2 bases, with 16 bases between them. The length of the CDR3 is 15 residues. CDR1 is SGHRS, CDR2 YFSETQ, per germline. CDR3 in DNA: TGCGCCAGCAGCCTGGACCGCGGCGGGGCCTACGAGCAGTACTTC. Protein: CASSLDRGGAYEQYF.

The V and J genes are TRBV11-2 and TRBJ2-7, with TRBD1 matching 10 bases. CDR1 and CDR2 from the germline V gene are SGHAT and FQNNGV. The CDR3 totals 15 residues. The V gene end was trimmed by 4 bases and the J gene end by 4 bases; junction bases not matched to a gene: 7. CDR3 in amino acids: CASSSGQGIMYEQYF. In nucleotides, the CDR3 is TGTGCCAGCAGCTCGGGACAGGGGATTATGTACGAGCAGTACTTC.

This sequence joins TRBV29-1 and TRBJ2-1, with 9 bases matching TRBD1. Trimming at V came to 3 bases and at J to 7 bases, leaving 7 bases not matched to a gene. The V gene's germline CDR1 is SQVTM and CDR2 ANQGSEA. This CDR3 region has 14 residues. CDR3 in DNA: TGCAGCGTTGAGTCTGGGACAGGGTGGAATGAGCAGTTCTTC. Its protein product is CSVESGTGWNEQFF.

The chain carries TRBV5-1 and TRBJ1-2; 9 bases fit TRBD1. The CDR3 runs 15 residues. The germline V gene has CDR1 SGHRS and CDR2 YFSETQ. The V segment lost 4 bases and the J segment 8 bases; nucleotides outside the gene matches: 12. DNA for the CDR3: TGCGCCAGCAGCGGGACAGGGCTTCCTGCGACGGGCTACACCTTC. Translating gives CASSGTGLPATGYTF.

This clonotype was observed once. The chain recombines TRBV11-2 with TRBJ2-3, with D uncertain. The CDR3 loop spans 13 amino acids. Trimming left V 3 bases short and J 6 bases short, with 10 bases between. In germline, CDR1 is SGHAT, CDR2 FQNNGV. CDR3 nucleotide sequence: TGTGCCAGCAGCTTTTCCGAAGGGGATACGCAGTATTTT. This codes for CASSFSEGDTQYF.

This clonotype was counted many times. The genes are TRBV12-5 and TRBJ1-2; possible D gene TRBD1, 5 bases. The CDR3 consists of 13 residues. Germline V gene data show CDR1 as LGHNT and CDR2 as FRNRAP. V lost 6 bases and J lost 7, with 15 bases in between. The chain's CDR3 is CASGFVGARGYTF. In DNA form, the CDR3 reads TGTGCTAGTGGATTTGTTGGGGCTCGTGGCTACACCTTC.

This chain links TRBV20-1 with TRBJ1-2, with 8 bases lining up with TRBD1. This CDR3 contains 11 residues. V trimming: 7 bases; J trimming: 6 bases; junction bases outside the gene matches: 4. Per the germline V gene, CDR1 is DFQATT and CDR2 is SNEGSKA (reference sequence). The chain's CDR3 is CSVETGDGYTF. CDR3 sequence (DNA): TGCAGTGTAGAGACAGGGGATGGCTACACCTTC.

Only a few counts were recorded for this clonotype. The chain employs TRBV20-1 and TRBJ1-5; D ambiguous. Germline V gene lookup returns CDR1 DFQATT and CDR2 SNEGSKA (reference sequence). The CDR3 is 14 amino acids. Trimming shortened V by 5 bases and J by 2 bases, and 13 bases separated the two germline ends. The CDR3 nucleotides are TGCAGTGCTCCGAGTCCGATGGGCAATCAGCCCCAGCATTTT. Its translation: CSAPSPMGNQPQHF.

The chain combines TRBV3-1 with TRBJ2-1, with TRBD2 matching 8 bases. There are 15 residues in the CDR3. The V gene's germline CDR1 is LGHDT and CDR2 YNNKEL (reference sequence). With V trimmed by 3 bases and J by 4 bases, 5 bases remained unmatched. The CDR3 sequence is CASSQGRGAYNEQFF. DNA of the CDR3: TGTGCCAGCAGCCAGGGGCGGGGGGCGTACAATGAGCAGTTCTTC.

This rearrangement joins TRBV7-9 to TRBJ1-1; maybe TRBD1 (6 bases). The CDR3 contains 12 residues. Trimming left V 5 bases short and J 11 bases short, with 15 bases between. In germline, CDR1 is SEHNR, CDR2 FQNEAQ (reference sequence). The CDR3 sequence is CASSKGTLGAFF. The CDR3 region has the DNA TGTGCCAGCAGCAAAGGGACACTTGGGGCTTTCTTT.

Only a few counts were recorded for this clonotype. The V call is TRBV7-2, the J call TRBJ1-2, with a weak D call TRBD1 (6 bases). Trimming cost V 5 bases and J 8 bases, with 21 bases left between them. The CDR3 is 15 amino acids. Germline V CDR1 and CDR2: SGHTA, FQGNSA. The CDR3 DNA reads TGTGCCAGCAGCGGATATCTTGTGGGGGCTGACGGCTACACCTTC. This translates into CASSGYLVGADGYTF. Supplemented by reference TRBV7-2 and TRBJ1-2, the full variable domain reads GAGVSQSPSNKVTEKGKDVELRCDPISGHTALYWYRQSLGQGLEFLIYFQGNSAPDKSGLPSDRFSAERTGGSVSTLTIQRTQQEDSAVYLCASSGYLVGADGYTFGSGTRLTVV.

This clonotype was counted only a few times. This chain connects TRBV3-1 to TRBJ2-3, with 7 positions matching TRBD2. The V and J ends lost 0 bases and 0 bases, in that order; junction bases with no gene match: 12. The CDR3 is 19 residues long. The V gene's germline CDR1 is LGHDT and CDR2 YNNKEL (reference sequence). CDR3 coding DNA: TGTGCCAGCAGCCAAGAGAGGCTAGCGGAACCTACTAGCACAGATACGCAGTATTTT. Translating it yields CASSQERLAEPTSTDTQYF.

The rearrangement uses TRBV5-6 and TRBJ2-7; 7 bases fit TRBD1. With 0 bases clipped from V and 3 bases from J, the junction kept 6 bases outside the gene matches. The CDR3 length is 15 residues. Germline V CDR1 and CDR2: SGHDT, YYEEEE. CDR3 nucleotide sequence: TGTGCCAGCAGCTTGGGGGCAGGGGGAAACTACGAGCAGTACTTC. It codes for CASSLGAGGNYEQYF.

This chain uses TRBV12-3 or TRBV12-4 with TRBJ2-3; no clear D. V was pared by 5 bases and J by 1 base, with 10 bases between. This CDR3 contains 14 residues. The CDR3 region is CASSPSRGTDTQYF. CDR3 in DNA: TGTGCCAGCAGTCCTTCGCGCGGCACAGATACGCAGTATTTT.

This clonotype was detected a few times. V is TRBV15 and J is TRBJ2-1; D might be TRBD1 or TRBD2, each matching 5 bases. Looked up from germline, CDR1 is LNHNV and CDR2 is YYDKDF (reference sequence). The CDR3 totals 16 residues. V lost 1 base and J lost 0, with 10 bases in between. For the CDR3, the DNA is TGTGCCACCAGCAGAGGGGACCCGAGCTCCTACAATGAGCAGTTCTTC. Its protein is CATSRGDPSSYNEQFF.